This is a list of T cell receptor beta chains from one sample in a study of beta chain bispecific antibodies for T cell cancers. TCRdb re-derived calls from the 5' RACE reads in MiXCR, one entry per CDR3 protein. The table lists 20,000 to 25,000 distinct CDR3 sequences, approximately 2.4% of them singletons. Antigens for these TCRs are unknown. Sample: healthy donor T cells cultured with leukemia cells. The receptors originated from a human donor in good health. Some clones in this sample may be carry-over from other donors' samples. Each CDR3 is given with its conserved first and last residue. The D gene is left open where the match is weak. Size tells how often a clone was seen (once, few, many) or the class of an expanded clone, and some rows leave it out.

J gene,clone size,D gene,V gene,CDR3 DNA,CDR3 protein
TRBJ2-7,many,-,TRBV7-9,TGTGCCAGCAGTTTAGGGGGTTGGGACGAGCAGTACTTC,CASSLGGWDEQYF
TRBJ2-2,many,-,TRBV27,TGTGCCAGCGGGACCACCGGGGAGCTGTTTTTT,CASGTTGELFF
TRBJ1-5,many,-,TRBV6-5,TGTGCCAGCAGTAAACAGGGTTTTAGCAATCAGCCCCAGCATTTT,CASSKQGFSNQPQHF
TRBJ1-6,-,-,TRBV19,TGTGCCAGTAGTTTGGAGGGAGGGAATTCACCCCTCCACTTT,CASSLEGGNSPLHF
TRBJ1-2,many,-,TRBV7-2,TGTGCCAGCAGCTTTCGGACAGATGGCTACACCTTC,CASSFRTDGYTF
TRBJ2-7,few,TRBD1,TRBV5-4,TGTGCCAGCAGCTTTTTCCCAGGGGGTGACGTCTGGGACTTC,CASSFFPGGDVWDF
TRBJ1-1,-,-,TRBV4-1,TGCGCCAGCAGCCCAAGGGCGTTCCCCACGGAAGCTTTCTTT,CASSPRAFPTEAFF
TRBJ1-2,many,-,TRBV18,TGTGCCAGCTCACTAGAATCCCAAGCAGACCTGGGCTATGGCTACACCTTC,CASSLESQADLGYGYTF
TRBJ1-6,many,-,TRBV12-3/TRBV12-4,TGTGCCAGCAGTTTAAACGGATATTCACCCCTCCACTTT,CASSLNGYSPLHF
TRBJ2-2,many,-,TRBV24-1,TGTGCCAGTTTGGCCCAGAACACCGGGGAGCTGTTTTTT,CASLAQNTGELFF
TRBJ1-1,-,-,TRBV27,TGTGCCAGCAGTCACCGGGTTAATGCGAACACTGAAGCTTTCTTT,CASSHRVNANTEAFF
TRBJ1-1,many,-,TRBV21-1,TGTGCCAGCAGCAGAATATCGATTGGCGGTGAAGCTTTCTTT,CASSRISIGGEAFF
TRBJ2-5,many,-,TRBV5-1,TGCGCCAGCAGCTTGAGAGGACAGCAAGAGACCCAGTACTTC,CASSLRGQQETQYF
TRBJ1-1,many,-,TRBV6-6,TGTGCCAGCAGTTACGGTGGTTGGGTGGCCGACACTGAAGCTTTCTTT,CASSYGGWVADTEAFF
TRBJ1-2,few,TRBD1,TRBV28,TGTGCCAGCAGGGGACAGGGAAGTGGCTACACCTTC,CASRGQGSGYTF
TRBJ2-7,many,-,TRBV14,TGTGCCAGCAGCCGGGACACCTATTACGAGCAGTACTTC,CASSRDTYYEQYF
TRBJ2-7,many,TRBD1,TRBV7-9,TGTGCCAGCACCACCCCCGGGACAGTCTACGAGCAGTACTTC,CASTTPGTVYEQYF
TRBJ1-6,many,TRBD1,TRBV20-1,TGCAGTGCTAGGGACAGGGTCCTACCCTATAATTCACCCCTCCACTTT,CSARDRVLPYNSPLHF
TRBJ2-2,medium-sized,-,TRBV30,TGTGCCTGGAGTTCTATGTACACCGGGGAGCTGTTTTTT,CAWSSMYTGELFF
TRBJ1-1,many,-,TRBV6-5,TGTGCCAGCTCATACGGGGGGACTGAAGCTTTCTTT,CASSYGGTEAFF
TRBJ2-1,many,TRBD1,TRBV28,TGTGCCAGCAGTTCACCCGGGACAGGGGGGGATTTC,CASSSPGTGGDF
TRBJ2-1,many,TRBD2,TRBV19,TGTGCCAGTAGTATAGCGAGCGGGGGGGCCTCTGAGCAGTTCTTC,CASSIASGGASEQFF
TRBJ2-7,many,-,TRBV12-3/TRBV12-4,TGTGCCAGCAGCCCTAGGTCCGAGCAGTACTTC,CASSPRSEQYF
TRBJ1-5,many,-,TRBV27,TGTGCCAGCAGTTTCGGACTACATCAGCCCCAGCATTTT,CASSFGLHQPQHF
TRBJ2-5,many,-,TRBV7-3,TGTGCCAGCAGCTTAAGCGGCACCCAAGAGACCCAGTACTTC,CASSLSGTQETQYF
TRBJ2-7,medium-sized,-,TRBV27,TGTGCCAGCAGTTTATCGCCTGCAGATGAGCAGTACTTC,CASSLSPADEQYF
TRBJ2-1,many,-,TRBV20-1,TGCAGTGTAAGATTGGCAGGGTCCTACAATGAGCAGTTCTTC,CSVRLAGSYNEQFF
TRBJ2-7,many,TRBD1,TRBV5-4,TGTGCCAGCAGAACGACAGGGGCCTCCTACGAGCAGTACTTC,CASRTTGASYEQYF
TRBJ2-2,many,TRBD1,TRBV27,TGTGCCAGTCGTGACAGGGGGCTGGGTGCCGGGGAGCTGTTTTTT,CASRDRGLGAGELFF
TRBJ1-6,medium-sized,TRBD1,TRBV5-1,TGCGCCAGCAGCCGGACAGGGGGATTTTCACCCCTCCACTTT,CASSRTGGFSPLHF
TRBJ1-2,many,TRBD1,TRBV28,TGTGCCAGCAGTTTACAGGGGGCAAGAGGCTACACCTTC,CASSLQGARGYTF
TRBJ2-7,many,-,TRBV30,TGTGCCTGGAGTGTACCCATTCCTACCCCCCCCTACGAGCAGTACTTC,CAWSVPIPTPPYEQYF
TRBJ1-1,many,-,TRBV5-1,TGCGCCAGCAGCTTGGCTGGGGGATGGGCTGAAGCTTTCTTT,CASSLAGGWAEAFF
TRBJ2-2,-,-,TRBV1,TGCACCAGCAGCCAGCCCCCTCAGAGAGTAGCCGGGGAGCTGTTTTTT,CTSSQPPQRVAGELFF
TRBJ2-5,-,-,TRBV7-6,TGTGCCAGCAGCCCCCCGGAAGCAGAGACCCAGTACTTC,CASSPPEAETQYF
TRBJ2-7,many,-,TRBV27,TGTGCCAGCAGTTTAACCCCCACGCAGGTCTACGAGCAGTACTTC,CASSLTPTQVYEQYF
TRBJ2-5,many,TRBD1,TRBV5-1,TGCGCCAGCAGCGAGCGACAGGGTTCAGAGACCCAGTACTTC,CASSERQGSETQYF
TRBJ2-7,many,TRBD2,TRBV5-6,TGTGCCAGCAGCTCATTTAGCGGGGCCCTACACGAGCAGTACTTC,CASSSFSGALHEQYF
TRBJ2-7,medium-sized,TRBD2,TRBV12-3/TRBV12-4,TGTGCCAGCAGCCCGGGACTACAGAATTACGAGCAGTACTTC,CASSPGLQNYEQYF
TRBJ2-3,many,TRBD2,TRBV27,TGTGCCAGCAGTTTACTGGGACTAGCGGGGGGTACGCAGTATTTT,CASSLLGLAGGTQYF
TRBJ1-5,-,-,TRBV19,TGTGCCAACAAAGATAGCAATCAGCCCCAGCATTTT,CANKDSNQPQHF